The clone carrying this T cell receptor (beta chain) was picked up many times. These data come from a study of T cells in Graves' hyperthyroidism and ophthalmopathy. Amplified regions were TCR beta CDR3 sequences from RNA transcripts. Carried out on the TCR CDR3, a first-round RT-PCR used the HTBI primer set. TCRdb ran MiXCR on the multiplex PCR reads and lists one entry per CDR3 protein. Here the sample spans 600,000 to 800,000 distinct CDR3 sequences, around 40% being singletons. The clonotype was recovered from a woman between 40 and 50 years old with Graves' hyperthyroidism. The material sequenced was blood.

In nucleotides, the CDR3 is TGTGCCAGCAGAGATATTCCGAACACTGAAGCTTTCTTT. Translating gives CASRDIPNTEAFF. The chain combines TRBV7-2 with TRBJ1-1, with D uncertain. The CDR3 sequence is 13 residues long. The germline V gene has CDR1 SGHTA and CDR2 FQGNSA. Deletions cut 6 bases from V and 1 base from J, with 9 bases between.